This TCR beta chain originates from a study of Ad26.COV2.S vaccination and SARS-CoV-2 variants. The germline V and J ends were trimmed by 1 base and 6 bases, with 16 bases remaining between them. Per the germline V gene, CDR1 is LGHDT and CDR2 is YNNKEL (reference sequence). The CDR3 covers 16 residues. Assay: immunoSEQ multiplex PCR; the TCRdb copy retains only in-frame clones and omits some. The repertoire holds around 45,000 clones, with about 80% as singletons. This clone has a handful of counts. Its antigen is unidentified. Notes on the study in general: For non-spike TCRs, breadth in vaccine recipients resembled that in placebo recipients. Substantial response breadth was reportedly seen for spike-specific CD8+ and CD4+ T cells after vaccination. Analyses that measured TCR breadth and depth may have underestimated total T cell responses.

Sequenced material: peripheral blood, taken after recovery from COVID-19. This clonotype originated in a human donor who had recovered from COVID-19. The chain is built from TRBV3-1 (or the pseudogene TRBV3-2) and TRBJ1-5, with a possible D match to TRBD1 (5 bases). The CDR3: CASSQVLGVGPQPQHF. CDR3 DNA: TGTGCCAGCAGCCAAGTTTTAGGGGTAGGGCCTCAGCCCCAGCATTTT.